Listed here is a single T cell receptor (beta chain). Its antigen is as yet unknown. The germline CDR1 and CDR2 sequences are MNHNY and SVGAGI (reference sequence). This CDR3 contains 15 residues. V lost 3 bases and J lost 5; bases outside the gene matches: 8. This sample was taken from a study of shared clonotypes between healthy human individuals. Study-level information: Researchers assigned three CD4 naive, three CD4 memory, two CD8 naive and one CD8 memory plate to each donor. Broader study findings: A limitation of the genetic and exposure-history diversity represented arose from few donors.

TCRdb's copy holds only in-frame clones and misses some; the assay was immunoSEQ multiplex PCR. Of roughly 2 million clones detected, 90% to 95% appear once; the ten largest clones hold 0.1% to 0.15%. J is TRBJ2-7 and V is TRBV6-6; 9 bases are shared with TRBD1. This receptor was taken from a man younger than 30 in good health. The specimen sequenced was naive CD4+ T cells sorted from blood. Subset given: CD45RA+ positively selected. Here the CDR3 DNA reads TGTGCCAGCAGTTATCAACAGGGGGCGTTCCACGAGCAGTACTTC. Its protein product is CASSYQQGAFHEQYF.